A selection of T cell receptor beta chains follows, all from one sample in a study of T cell repertoires in cytomegalovirus infection. These receptors lack a known antigen. From the reads, TCRdb called clonotypes with MiXCR, one entry per CDR3 protein. The sample records under 450,000 distinct CDR3 sequences, about a third being singletons. This specimen was cultured PBMCs, taken from culture after CMV antigen stimulation. The receptors stem from a human donor in good health (CMV status not recorded). Some clones in this sample may be carry-over from other donors' samples. Both conserved end residues are part of each CDR3. Each record gives: clone size, J gene, V gene, D gene, CDR3 DNA, CDR3 protein. D genes are given only for firm matches. The size entry is marked missing in some rows and otherwise reads once, few, many or a size class.

. TRBJ2-1 TRBV12-5 . TGTGCTAGTTTCGAGGTCCGCAATGAGCAGTTCTTC CASFEVRNEQFF
. TRBJ2-2 TRBV7-3 . TGTGCCAGCAGTCCACAAACCGGCACCGGGGAGCTGTTTTTT CASSPQTGTGELFF
. TRBJ2-2 TRBV7-9 TRBD2 TGTGCCAGCAGCTTTAGCGGGAGTGGATCCGGGGAGCTGTTTTTT CASSFSGSGSGELFF
. TRBJ2-1 TRBV7-9 . TGTGCCAGCAGCTTAGGACGGGAAAGCTCCTACAATGAGCAGTTCTTC CASSLGRESSYNEQFF
few TRBJ2-3 TRBV6-1 TRBD2 TGTGCCAGCAGGGGGACTAGCGGCCGCACAGATACGCAGTATTTT CASRGTSGRTDTQYF
few TRBJ2-2 TRBV24-1 . TGTGCCACCAGTGATTTGCGAAGGGTCGGCACCGGGGAGCTGTTTTTT CATSDLRRVGTGELFF
few TRBJ2-1 TRBV6-2/TRBV6-3 TRBD2 TGTGCCAGCAGTTATACGTCTCGTGGGACTAGCGGGAGTCGGGCGGACAATGAGCAGTTCTTC CASSYTSRGTSGSRADNEQFF
many TRBJ1-1 TRBV7-2 TRBD1 TGTGCCAGCAGCCCTGGGAACCCGGGACAGAGATTTGCTTTCTTT CASSPGNPGQRFAFF
. TRBJ2-1 TRBV11-1 . TGTGCCAGCAGCCCCCAGGCGGGGAATGGGCAGTTCTTC CASSPQAGNGQFF
. TRBJ2-1 TRBV27 TRBD2 TGTGCCAGCAGTCAAAGCGGGAGGGCCTACAATGAGCAGTTCTTC CASSQSGRAYNEQFF
. TRBJ1-5 TRBV6-6 TRBD1 TGTGCCAGCAGCAGTGGACAGGGGCCTAGCAATCAGCCCCAGCATTTT CASSSGQGPSNQPQHF
. TRBJ1-1 TRBV7-9 TRBD1 TGTGCCAGCAGCTCCACAGGGGCTCGCACTGAAGCTTTCTTT CASSSTGARTEAFF
. TRBJ2-2 TRBV28 . TGTGCCAGCAGTTTCCAGGGGATGAACACCGGGGAGCTGTTTTTT CASSFQGMNTGELFF
few TRBJ1-1 TRBV28 . TGTGCCAGCAGGTCGGACGGAATGAACACTGAAGCTTTCTTT CASRSDGMNTEAFF
few TRBJ2-4 TRBV29-1 . TGCAGCGTTCGGGTAGCCAAAAACATTCAGTACTTC CSVRVAKNIQYF
. TRBJ2-1 TRBV19 . TGTGCCAGTAGTATAGGATCGACACTCGATGAGCAGTTCTTC CASSIGSTLDEQFF
few TRBJ1-3 TRBV6-6 . TGTGCCAGCAGTGACCGGGGAGAAAGGTCTGGAAACACCATATATTTT CASSDRGERSGNTIYF
many TRBJ2-5 TRBV11-3 . TGTGCCAGCAGCTTAGTCGGGGGTGTGGTGGAGACCCAGTACTTC CASSLVGGVVETQYF
many TRBJ2-3 TRBV7-8 . TGTGCCAGCAGCTCCCCCGGCGCCGGAGGGGATACGCAGTATTTT CASSSPGAGGDTQYF
. TRBJ2-3 TRBV11-3 TRBD2 TGTGCCAGCAGCAAGAGGGGACTAGCGGGCGGTACGCAGTATTTT CASSKRGLAGGTQYF
. TRBJ2-7 TRBV11-3 TRBD1 TGTGCCAGCAGCCCTCGGGCAGGGGGCGGCGAGCAGTACTTC CASSPRAGGGEQYF
few TRBJ1-1 TRBV28 . TGTGCCAGCAGTTTAGCTCCCACCGAAGCTTTCTTT CASSLAPTEAFF
few TRBJ2-5 TRBV10-3 TRBD1 TGTGCCATCAGTGCCTCGACAGGGGGACAACAAGAGACCCAGTACTTC CAISASTGGQQETQYF
. TRBJ2-1 TRBV27 . TGTGCCAGCAGTTTTGCGGGTACCTACAATGAGCAGTTCTTC CASSFAGTYNEQFF
few TRBJ2-1 TRBV18 . TGTGCCAGCTCACCACCCGGGAGTAGGAATGAGCAGTTCTTC CASSPPGSRNEQFF
. TRBJ1-1 TRBV4-3 TRBD1 TGCGCCAGCAGCCAAGGGGACAGATTATACGGCGCTGAAGCTTTCTTT CASSQGDRLYGAEAFF
few TRBJ2-1 TRBV9 TRBD1 TGTGCCAGCAGCGATCGGCGGACAGGTTCTTCCTACAATGAGCAGTTCTTC CASSDRRTGSSYNEQFF
. TRBJ2-4 TRBV12-3/TRBV12-4 . TGTGCCAGCACTTTTTCGACTATAGCCAAAAACATTCAGTACTTC CASTFSTIAKNIQYF
few TRBJ2-1 TRBV7-6 TRBD2 TGTGCCAGCAGCTTAGTTTTCAAAGAAGCGGGATCCAGGTCTGGGAAGCAGTTCTTC CASSLVFKEAGSRSGKQFF
. TRBJ1-2 TRBV7-8 TRBD1 TGTGCCAGCAGCCCTAGACAGGGTCGGATGTCGGCCAATGGCTACACCTTC CASSPRQGRMSANGYTF
. TRBJ2-5 TRBV28 . TGTGCCAGCAGCCCTGGGGGGGCGGAGACCCAGTACTTC CASSPGGAETQYF
few TRBJ1-1 TRBV6-2/TRBV6-3 TRBD1 TGTGCCAGCAGTACCCCTAACAGGGGGAACACTGAAGCTTTCTTT CASSTPNRGNTEAFF
. TRBJ2-7 TRBV20-1 TRBD2 TGCAGTGCTAGAGATAGGGGGATAGCGGGAGTCGAGCAGTACTTC CSARDRGIAGVEQYF
few TRBJ2-1 TRBV28 TRBD2 TGTGCCAGCAGTCTCAGACTAGCGGGAGGGGTTGAGCAGTTCTTC CASSLRLAGGVEQFF
. TRBJ1-4 TRBV25-1 . TGTGCCAGCAGTGACTGGGCGGCAACTAATGAAAAACTGTTTTTT CASSDWAATNEKLFF
. TRBJ2-7 TRBV28 TRBD2 TGTGCCAGCAAAACTAGCGACCACGAGCAGTACTTC CASKTSDHEQYF
few TRBJ1-4 TRBV19 . TGTGCCAGTAGTATAGAACCCTCCCGGGGGTGGACCGAAAAACTGTTTTTT CASSIEPSRGWTEKLFF
many TRBJ2-1 TRBV5-6 . TGTGCCAGCAGCCGAGTTGGTAGTCCGGATGAGCAGTTCTTC CASSRVGSPDEQFF
. TRBJ2-1 TRBV5-6 . TGTGCCAGCATCCTCTTGCTAGAGGGCGGAGATGAGCAGTTCTTC CASILLLEGGDEQFF
. TRBJ2-1 TRBV12-3/TRBV12-4 TRBD1 TGTGCCAGCAACAGACAGGGCGACGATGAGCAGTTCTTC CASNRQGDDEQFF
. TRBJ1-1 TRBV18 . TGTGCCAGCTCACCAGTAAGGGTGAACACTGAAGCTTTCTTT CASSPVRVNTEAFF
. TRBJ2-1 TRBV6-1 . TGTGCCAGCAAAAGGGCGGGACGAAATTACAATGAGCAGTTCTTC CASKRAGRNYNEQFF
. TRBJ1-2 TRBV6-2/TRBV6-3 . TGTGCCAGCTTCTCAGGGTTTGGCTACACCTTC CASFSGFGYTF
many TRBJ1-4 TRBV7-2 . TGTGCCAGCAGCTTAGATGGAACATTAGGTGAAAAACTGTTTTTT CASSLDGTLGEKLFF
few TRBJ1-3 TRBV19 . TGTGCCAGTAGTATAGGTTATCGACAGTCCGGAAACACCATATATTTT CASSIGYRQSGNTIYF
. TRBJ1-1 TRBV6-6 . TGTGCCAGCAGCCCTGTACGGGGCGACACTGAAGCTTTCTTT CASSPVRGDTEAFF
. TRBJ2-2 TRBV10-3 . TGTGCCATCGGGGCGGGCCCAGCGAACACCGGGGAGCTGTTTTTT CAIGAGPANTGELFF
few TRBJ1-2 TRBV20-1 TRBD1 TGCAGTGCTAGAGCCAGCCCTGGACAGGGGGGGACGAACTATGGCTACACCTTC CSARASPGQGGTNYGYTF
. TRBJ2-7 TRBV6-2/TRBV6-3 . TGTGCCAGCAGTTACCCTCTCTCCGAGCAGTACTTC CASSYPLSEQYF
. TRBJ1-2 TRBV29-1 TRBD1 TGCAGCGTGCCATCACAGGGGGCGAACTATGGCTACACCTTC CSVPSQGANYGYTF
. TRBJ2-1 TRBV7-6 . TGTGCCAGCAGTCACGGGACCAACCTTGATGAGCAGTTCTTC CASSHGTNLDEQFF
. TRBJ1-1 TRBV5-1 . TGCGCCAGCAGAGCAGCTAGGAGCTCGGGTGTGAACACTGAAGCTTTCTTT CASRAARSSGVNTEAFF